This TCR beta chain came from a study of cytomegalovirus exposure and HLA in healthy donors (TCRdb year 2017). A note on the overall study: An earlier analysis of some 600 of the donors reported about 300 Gb of sequence data and about 120 million unique TCR beta sequences obtained from around 190 million T cells. Donor age, sex, ethnicity and CMV serostatus were compiled alongside the repertoire data. In a later analysis, previously published TCR beta repertoires from 666 donors were re-analyzed and high-resolution HLA genotyping was added so that TCR occurrence patterns could be studied. All discovery cohort repertoires had been generated on a single sequencing platform. Because of strong linkage in the cohort, a few DR-DQ haplotypes were treated as single units for association and clustering. On average, roughly 240,000 unique TCR beta nucleotide sequences were sequenced per donor among 398 genotyped donors of the cohort, with 15% to 20% of those sequences being non-productive. In a later genetic analysis, genome-wide SNP genotypes for about 60% of the 666 donors were used, and that subset was treated as a discovery cohort. The later analysis used no new phenotypic data to find candidate immune exposures, relying instead on TCR beta sequences and their occurrence across donors. The study used immunosequencing to profile the T cell repertoires of 600 to 850 subjects and linked those repertoires to cytomegalovirus serostatus. The number of donors typed differed by locus, with roughly 629-640 for A, B, C, DRB1 and DQB1, approximately 500 for DQA1, about 610 for DPA1, and under 490 for DPB1. HLA typing included class I and class II loci at four-digit resolution. To predict cytomegalovirus infection status, the study brought together high-throughput TCR immunosequencing, statistical association of individual TCRs with disease status, and machine learning. In addition to the first cohort of around 670 subjects, a separate validation cohort of 120 different subjects was used. The study aimed to test whether cataloging public T cell receptors could reveal signatures of past pathogen exposure. An early release covering around 630 HLA-typed donors comprised approximately 300 gigabases of sequencing data and approximately 85 million unique TCR sequences. Among the roughly 400 genotyped donors, around 81% belonged to the genetic ancestry cluster associated with self-reported Caucasian donors. An earlier analysis of around 580 of the donors used high-throughput TCR beta sequencing to judge whether each TCR beta V gene segment behaved as functional or pseudogenic. The paper as a whole reports these results and caveats: Several of the top co-occurrence clusters appeared to be linked to parvovirus B19, influenza, CMV and Epstein-Barr virus, according to a later analysis. Because some donors lacked HLA typing at each locus, the association tests relied only on the typed subset. A later analysis found that TCR association rates varied across HLA loci, with DRB1 alleles showing the most associated TCRs and HLA-C alleles the fewest. In a later analysis, 16,951 TCR beta sequences were associated with specific HLA alleles at a false discovery rate of 0.05. Sequencing depth was assumed to be roughly uniform across donors in the presence/absence analyses, though that assumption may not hold. Across donors, most TCR sequences were observed very rarely, whereas some public TCRs were present in many individuals. A further reported finding was that TCR beta sequences accurately predicted the HLA-A and HLA-B alleles for most subjects in the first cohort. A later analysis found that most CMV-associated TCR beta chains appeared HLA-restricted, with HLA associations seemingly driven largely by CMV exposure. A cluster of highly shared sequence variants was judged likely to be a technical artifact of the sequencing pipeline. The earlier analysis of some 540 of the donors excluded seventeen rarely observed V segments, including chromosome 9 orphons, because counts were too low. In a later analysis, HLA-associated TCR beta chains showed more clonal expansion and lower generation probabilities than non-associated chains that were equally common. The study listed 150 to 200 TCR beta chains as associated with cytomegalovirus. Correlated functional status among segregating V segments might reflect linkage disequilibrium, but an unknown experimental factor could not be ruled out. Three of the identified cytomegalovirus-associated TCR beta chains were confirmed in vitro to be specific for cytomegalovirus antigens. For the cohort, immune exposure information was limited to CMV serostatus. In a later genetic analysis, fewer N-insertions in productive TCRs were reported among donors in an Asian-associated ancestry cluster than the approximately 670-donor mean. Strong co-occurrence of HLA alleles, especially DR and DQ, made assigning TCR associations to individual alleles difficult. Cytomegalovirus status was reported to be diagnosed by the classifier with high specificity and sensitivity in both the original and validation cohorts. In an earlier analysis of 587 of the donors, most TCR beta V segments appeared in productive rearrangements about 87% or about 30% of the time, broadly matching IMGT annotations. This cohort had only TCR beta chains sequenced, and the lack of alpha or paired-chain data limited which features could be detected. V-gene and J-gene trimming of TCR beta chains was associated with a missense DCLRE1C variant in a later genetic analysis, and the association was replicated in an independent cohort. The authors suggested that the approach could potentially be generalized to other disease states and immunological phenotypes.

Note on this clone: Its cognate antigen has yet to be identified. No base quality information exists; no much larger clone differs at one position.

The method was the immunoSEQ multiplex PCR assay. For the multiplex PCR, a mixture combining 60 forward primers for TCR Vbeta segments and 13 reverse primers for TCR Jbeta segments was used. The CDR3 region of rearranged TCR beta genes was amplified from genomic DNA by a multiplex PCR assay. On the Illumina HiSeq System, the amplified TCR beta libraries were sequenced as 87-base-pair reads. The published analysis was carried out like this. A later analysis counted about 82 million unique TCR beta chains across the roughly 700 repertoires, and around 9.9 million of these chains were shared by at least two donors. Raw reads were error-corrected and collapsed into unique sequences with a nearest-neighbor algorithm that merged closely related sequences to remove PCR and sequencing errors. To assign V, D and J gene segments, CDR3 sequences were aligned to IMGT reference sequences. For a sequence to be retained, at least a six-nucleotide match to both a V gene segment and a J gene segment was required. Rearrangements were classified as productive when the CDR3 lacked stop codons and remained in frame with V and J, and all other rearrangements were classified as non-productive. Following IMGT convention, CDR3 was defined as the stretch from the second conserved V-encoded cysteine up to the conserved J-encoded phenylalanine. The earlier analysis of around 640 of the donors excluded sequences that lacked an unambiguous match to a single V gene segment. In an earlier analysis of a few hundred of the donors, V segments were called functional above 56.7% productive rearrangements and were called segregating when the between-donor standard deviation exceeded 5%. A statistical classification framework was developed to diagnose cytomegalovirus status using the catalog of TCR beta chain sequences. In a later analysis, V and J genes were assigned by comparing TCR nucleotide sequences against IMGT/GENE-DB human TR gene sequences. The TCRdist pipeline was used in a later analysis to assign CDR3 sequences and most-parsimonious VDJ recombination scenarios. A later analysis defined each TCR beta chain by its CDR3 amino acid sequence plus V-gene family, and excluded reads lacking a unique V-gene family. To address suspected cross-contamination and a sequencing artifact, a later analysis removed roughly 640 highly shared, low-generation-probability nucleotide sequences. For each public chain, a later analysis derived a clonal expansion index from normalized ranks of inferred template counts within each repertoire. Generation probabilities in a later analysis came from a VDJ recombination model fitted to out-of-frame rearrangements, and those results were checked against IGoR. In a later analysis, TCR-TCR, TCR-HLA and TCR-CMV co-occurrence was scored with hypergeometric tests, and a repertoire-size bias correction was applied to TCR pairs. False discovery rates were estimated in a later analysis by permuting HLA or CMV assignments 20 times. A later analysis grouped co-occurring TCRs with DBSCAN, adding TCRdist sequence similarity when clustering within HLA-allele-positive subsets. For co-occurrence clustering, repertoires with fewer than 30,000 or more than 120,000 public chains were excluded, along with a handful of repertoires with anomalous nucleotide sharing. The clones in this table, taken by TCRdb from immuneACCESS, are in-frame only. Not every clone is retained; where verified, under half of the shortfall comes from an unresolved V gene, and the cause of the rest is unknown. V, J and clone size were drawn from that table, and D and trimming were deduced from the DNA. The sample yields about 93,000 clones; roughly 79% were counted once. The ten largest clones take up around 0.63% of the sample.

The cohort was made up of under 800 healthy bone marrow donors. At the time of sampling, every cohort member was nominally healthy, though immune exposures that went unrecorded were likely present. The donor tested CMV seronegative, placing the donor among the 352 seronegative members of the cohort. Each donor provided a peripheral blood sample, and peripheral blood mononuclear cells were used for TCR beta sequencing. Genomic DNA extraction from the blood cell samples was performed with the Qiagen DNeasy Blood Extraction Kit. Source material: PBMCs. The TCR originated in a man in his thirties or forties in good health and CMV-seronegative.

The CDR3 has the sequence CASSEGPGDRGYEQYV. In nucleotide form, the sequence is TGTGCCAGCAGCGAGGGACCTGGGGACAGGGGGTACGAGCAGTACGTC. The rearrangement combines TRBV9 with TRBJ2-7; 11 middle bases align to TRBD1. The cysteine opens and the valine closes a CDR3 of 16 amino acids. The entry retains the CDR3 DNA only, 48 bases that are in frame from base 1. Sequences SGDLS (CDR1) and YYNGEE (CDR2) are obtained from the germline V gene. The V end gives up 3 bases and the J end 4 bases, leaving 9 bases in the junction not matched to a gene.